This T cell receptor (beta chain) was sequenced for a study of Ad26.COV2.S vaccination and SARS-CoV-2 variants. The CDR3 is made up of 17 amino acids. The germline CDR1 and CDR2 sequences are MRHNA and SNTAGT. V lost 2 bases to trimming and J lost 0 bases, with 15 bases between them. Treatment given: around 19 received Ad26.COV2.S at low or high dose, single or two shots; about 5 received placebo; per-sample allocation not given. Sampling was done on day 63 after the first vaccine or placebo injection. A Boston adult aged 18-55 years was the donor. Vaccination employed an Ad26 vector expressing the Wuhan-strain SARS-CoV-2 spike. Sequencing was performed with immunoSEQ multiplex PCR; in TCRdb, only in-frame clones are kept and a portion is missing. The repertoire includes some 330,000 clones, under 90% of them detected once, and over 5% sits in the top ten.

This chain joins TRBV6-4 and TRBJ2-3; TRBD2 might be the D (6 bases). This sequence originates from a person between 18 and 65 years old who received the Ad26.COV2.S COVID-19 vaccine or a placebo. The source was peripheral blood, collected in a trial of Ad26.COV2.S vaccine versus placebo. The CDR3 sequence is CASSDEGGDSSTDTQYF. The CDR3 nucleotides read TGTGCCAGCAGTGACGAGGGCGGGGACTCTAGCACAGATACGCAGTATTTT.